This T cell receptor (beta chain) is drawn from a study of OX40 agonist ivuxolimab in advanced cancers. Study context: Patients got intravenous ivuxolimab at 0.01 to 10 mg/kg every 2 weeks. Patients in dose escalation had liver, melanoma, kidney or head and neck cancers. Broader study findings: The work left the antigen specificity of expanded peripheral T cells undetermined. Near-lowest levels of clonal expansion characterized partial responders at 0.1-3.0 mg/kg.

TCRdb's table, derived via immunoSEQ multiplex PCR, lists solely in-frame clones and lacks some. This table holds tens of thousands of clones, roughly 80% found once. As for this clone: Its target is not known.

The clonotype was recovered from an adult with an advanced solid tumor such as melanoma, head and neck, liver or kidney cancer. The sample in question was CD4+ or CD8+ T cells sorted from blood, obtained in a trial of the OX40 agonist ivuxolimab.

Here the CDR3 DNA reads TGTGCCAGTAGTATAGAAGTGTCGGGTCCGCAGTATTTT. Amino acids: CASSIEVSGPQYF. The V gene is TRBV19, the J gene TRBJ2-3; D not resolved. The CDR3 covers 13 residues. Looked up from germline, CDR1 is LNHDA and CDR2 is SQIVND (reference sequence). Trimming left V 0 bases short and J 10 bases short, with 11 bases between.